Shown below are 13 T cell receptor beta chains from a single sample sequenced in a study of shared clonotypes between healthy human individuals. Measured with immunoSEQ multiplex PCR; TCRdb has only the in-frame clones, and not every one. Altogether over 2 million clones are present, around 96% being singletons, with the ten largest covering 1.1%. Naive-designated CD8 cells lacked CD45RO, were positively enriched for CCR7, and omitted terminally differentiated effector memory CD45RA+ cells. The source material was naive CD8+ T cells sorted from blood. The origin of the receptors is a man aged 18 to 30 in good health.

In nucleotides, the CDR3 is TGTGCCAGCAGCTTAGGGTCATTCCCCTACGAGCAGTACTTC. This sequence encodes CASSLGSFPYEQYF. The rearrangement joins TRBV7-9 to TRBJ2-7; D is unclear. CDR3 length: 14 amino acids. V gave up 1 base and J gave up 2 bases, with 9 bases separating them. Germline V gene sequence: CDR1 SEHNR, CDR2 FQNEAQ (reference sequence).

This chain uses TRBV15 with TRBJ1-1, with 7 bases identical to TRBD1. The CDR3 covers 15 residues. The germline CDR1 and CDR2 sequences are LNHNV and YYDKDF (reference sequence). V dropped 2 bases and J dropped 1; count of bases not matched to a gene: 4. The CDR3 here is CATSRTQGPNTEAFF. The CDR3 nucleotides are TGTGCCACCAGCAGAACACAGGGGCCGAACACTGAAGCTTTCTTT.

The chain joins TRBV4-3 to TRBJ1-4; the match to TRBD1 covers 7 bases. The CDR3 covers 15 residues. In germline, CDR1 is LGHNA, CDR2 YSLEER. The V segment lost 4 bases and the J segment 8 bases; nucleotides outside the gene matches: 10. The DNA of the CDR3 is TGCGCCAGCAGCCCCGACAGGGTAGGGGGGGAAAAACTGTTTTTT. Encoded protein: CASSPDRVGGEKLFF.

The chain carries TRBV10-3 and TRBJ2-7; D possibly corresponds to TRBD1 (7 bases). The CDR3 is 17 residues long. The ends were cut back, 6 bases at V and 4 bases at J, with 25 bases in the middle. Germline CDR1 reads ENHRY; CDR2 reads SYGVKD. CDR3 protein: CAISPKGDRQGGYEQYF. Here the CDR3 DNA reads TGTGCCATCAGCCCAAAGGGGGATAGACAGGGAGGATACGAGCAGTACTTC.

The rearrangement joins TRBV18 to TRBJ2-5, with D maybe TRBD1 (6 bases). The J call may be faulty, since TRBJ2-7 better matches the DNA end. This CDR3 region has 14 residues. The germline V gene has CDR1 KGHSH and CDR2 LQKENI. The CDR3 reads CASSPPGASYEQYF. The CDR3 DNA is TGTGCCAGCTCACCACCGGGGGCCTCCTACGAGCAGTACTTC.

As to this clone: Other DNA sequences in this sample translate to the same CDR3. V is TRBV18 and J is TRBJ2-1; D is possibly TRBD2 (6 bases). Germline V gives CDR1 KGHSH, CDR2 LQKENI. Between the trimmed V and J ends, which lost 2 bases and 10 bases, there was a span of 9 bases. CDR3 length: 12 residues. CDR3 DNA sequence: TGTGCCAGCTCACCAGGCGGGAACGAGCAGTTCTTC. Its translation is CASSPGGNEQFF. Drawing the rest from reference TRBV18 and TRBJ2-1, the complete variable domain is NAGVMQNPRHLVRRRGQEARLRCSPMKGHSHVYWYRQLPEEGLKFMVYLQKENIIDESGMPKERFSAEFPKEGPSILRIQQVVRGDSAAYFCASSPGGNEQFFGPGTRLTVL.

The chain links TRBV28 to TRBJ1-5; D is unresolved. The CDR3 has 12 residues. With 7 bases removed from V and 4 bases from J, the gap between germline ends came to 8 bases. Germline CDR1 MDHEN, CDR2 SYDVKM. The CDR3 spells CASTVWNQPQHF. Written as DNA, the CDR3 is TGTGCCAGCACAGTCTGGAATCAGCCCCAGCATTTT.

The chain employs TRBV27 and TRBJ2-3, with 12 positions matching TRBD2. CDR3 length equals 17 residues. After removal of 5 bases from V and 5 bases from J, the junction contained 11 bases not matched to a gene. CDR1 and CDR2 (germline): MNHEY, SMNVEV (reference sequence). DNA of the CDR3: TGTGCCAGCAGTCCGTTCGATTCTAGCGGGGGGGGAGATACGCAGTATTTT. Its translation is CASSPFDSSGGGDTQYF.

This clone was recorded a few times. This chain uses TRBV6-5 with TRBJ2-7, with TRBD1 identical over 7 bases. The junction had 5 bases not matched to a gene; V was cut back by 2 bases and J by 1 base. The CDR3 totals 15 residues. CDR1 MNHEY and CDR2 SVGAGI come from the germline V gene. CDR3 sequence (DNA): TGTGCCAGCAGTTACGCGGCCAGGGGGTCCTACGAGCAGTACTTC. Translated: CASSYAARGSYEQYF.

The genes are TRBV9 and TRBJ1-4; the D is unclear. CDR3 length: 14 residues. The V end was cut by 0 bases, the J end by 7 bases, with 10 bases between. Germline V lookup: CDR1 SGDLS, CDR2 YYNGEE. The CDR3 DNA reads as TGTGCCAGCAGCGTAGGTGGGTCTGGTGAAAAACTGTTTTTT. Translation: CASSVGGSGEKLFF.

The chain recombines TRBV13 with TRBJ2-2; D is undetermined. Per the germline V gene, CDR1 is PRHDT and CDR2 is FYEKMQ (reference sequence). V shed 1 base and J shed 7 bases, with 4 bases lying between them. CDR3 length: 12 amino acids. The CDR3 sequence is CASSLVHGELFF. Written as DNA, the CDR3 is TGTGCCAGCAGCTTAGTTCACGGGGAGCTGTTTTTT. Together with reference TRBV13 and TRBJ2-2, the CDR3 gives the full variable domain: AAGVIQSPRHLIKEKRETATLKCYPIPRHDTVYWYQQGPGQDPQFLISFYEKMQSDKGSIPDRFSAQQFSDYHSELNMSSLELGDSALYFCASSLVHGELFFGEGSRLTVL.

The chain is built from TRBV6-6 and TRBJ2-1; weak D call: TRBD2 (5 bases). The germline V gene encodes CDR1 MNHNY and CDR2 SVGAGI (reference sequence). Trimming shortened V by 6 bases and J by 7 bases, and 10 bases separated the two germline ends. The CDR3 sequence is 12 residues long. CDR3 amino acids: CASSRSGNEQFF. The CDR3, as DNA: TGTGCCAGCAGCCGATCGGGGAATGAGCAGTTCTTC.

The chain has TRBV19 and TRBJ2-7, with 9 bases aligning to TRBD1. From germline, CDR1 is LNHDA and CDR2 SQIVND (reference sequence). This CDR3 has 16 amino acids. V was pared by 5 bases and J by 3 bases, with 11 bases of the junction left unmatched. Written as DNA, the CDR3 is TGTGCCAGTAGTCTCTCAGCCGGGACAGGGTTCTACGAGCAGTACTTC. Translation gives CASSLSAGTGFYEQYF.